This T cell receptor beta chain originates from a study of radiotherapy plus CTLA-4 blockade in lung cancer (dated by TCRdb to 2017 to 2018). As for the study more broadly: Among the enrolled patients, about 19% had an objective response, and less than 40% reached disease control.

The CDR3 holds 14 amino acids from the cysteine to the phenylalanine. Only the CDR3 portion is preserved as DNA: 42 bases, with reading frame beginning at the first base. A distance of 3 bases separates the germline ends of V and J, which lose 1 base and 0 bases respectively. Reading the germline V gene (reference sequence) gives CDR1 SEHNR and CDR2 FQNEAQ. This clone has only one observation. Its recognized antigen is unknown. No much larger clone exists at a distance of one base, and base qualities are not known. The study evaluated CTLA-4 blockade (ipilimumab) given together with focal radiation therapy in patients who had chemo-refractory metastatic non-small-cell lung cancer. Libraries were made using the immunoSEQ multiplex PCR assay. Entries here come from immuneACCESS through TCRdb and include only in-frame sequences with V and J called. Some clones fail to appear in such tables; in the studies checked, an unresolved V gene covers under half of the shortfall, and the cause of the remainder is unknown. This sample is represented by fewer than 85,000 clones; around 90% of them were singletons. The ten largest clones represent roughly 0.95% of the sample.

Paper-wide results and their limitations: TCR clones derived from tumors expanded in peripheral blood after treatment with radiotherapy and ipilimumab. The strongest predictors of response, as reported, were early dynamic changes in blood T cell clones along with a rise in serum interferon-beta after radiation.

The sequence joins TRBV7-9 to TRBJ1-4; the D gene cannot be resolved reliably. This TCR derives from a human donor with non-small cell lung cancer who had stable disease on radiotherapy plus ipilimumab. The sample consisted of peripheral blood, taken from a patient treated with radiotherapy plus ipilimumab. The CDR3 here reads CASSLGSTNEKLFF. The DNA is as follows: TGTGCCAGCAGCTTAGGCTCAACTAATGAAAAACTGTTTTTT.